This T cell receptor beta chain is drawn from a study of beta chain features in type 1 diabetes. Study in general: Similarity in age, gender and cell yields was seen between patients and healthy donors. Overall study findings and caveats: Patients' naive, central memory and regulatory TCRB repertoires appeared more alike than those of healthy donors.

Investigators reverse transcribed all isolated RNA, so they sequenced expressed TCRB transcripts. Assay used: immunoSEQ multiplex PCR; TCRdb lists only in-frame clones, some missing. This sample has about 60,000 clones, with about 60% found just once. This clone was recorded a few times. The antigen is not known. Over 95% purity was reached by all sorted populations. The V end lost 7 bases, the J end lost 7 bases, and 15 bases lay between the germline ends. Germline CDR1 and CDR2: LNHDA and SQIVND (reference sequence). The CDR3 consists of 13 residues. The sequence came from a woman aged 18-29 years in good health. Sequenced sample: Tregs from blood. J is TRBJ2-3 and V is TRBV19; D might be TRBD1 (5 bases). The CDR3 region has the DNA TGTGCCAGTACTGGCAGGGATTGGAATACGCAGTATTTT. This gives the protein CASTGRDWNTQYF.